Listed below are T cell receptor beta chains from one sample, sequenced in a study of T cell responses to AZD1222 COVID-19 vaccine. Repertoires were generated with immunoSEQ multiplex PCR, while TCRdb's copy carries only in-frame clones and drops some. The sample carries around 120,000 clones, 88% recorded once. Sequencing used peripheral blood, obtained 28 days after the second AZD1222 dose. The receptors derive from an adult who received the AZD1222 COVID-19 vaccine. Both conserved end residues are part of each CDR3. Each record gives: clone size, D gene, J gene, V gene, CDR3 DNA, CDR3 protein. The D gene is left open where the match is weak. A row's size may be missing; if present it is once, few, many or a size class.

abundance: .
d_gene: TRBD1
j_gene: TRBJ1-5
v_gene: TRBV28
CDR3nt: TGTGCCAGCAGAGCAGGGGGCGCGGGTCAGCCCCAGCATTTT
CDR3aa: CASRAGGAGQPQHF

abundance: few
d_gene: .
j_gene: TRBJ1-2
v_gene: TRBV7-9
CDR3nt: TGTGCCAGCAGCTTAGGGCAGGGGCCCTATGGCTACACCTTC
CDR3aa: CASSLGQGPYGYTF

abundance: .
d_gene: .
j_gene: TRBJ1-5
v_gene: TRBV3-1/TRBV3-2
CDR3nt: TGTGCCAGCAGCCAAGGGTCAGGAGGGTATTTTCAGCCCCAGCATTTT
CDR3aa: CASSQGSGGYFQPQHF

abundance: .
d_gene: .
j_gene: TRBJ1-6
v_gene: TRBV19
CDR3nt: TGTGCCACCGGAACAGGGTATAATTCACCCCTCCACTTT
CDR3aa: CATGTGYNSPLHF

abundance: .
d_gene: .
j_gene: TRBJ2-7
v_gene: TRBV4-1
CDR3nt: TGCGCCAGCAGCCAAGTGGACACCTACGAGCAGTACTTC
CDR3aa: CASSQVDTYEQYF

abundance: .
d_gene: .
j_gene: TRBJ2-2
v_gene: TRBV28
CDR3nt: TGTGCCAGCAGGCACACCGGGACGGTGAACACCGGGGAGCTGTTTTTT
CDR3aa: CASRHTGTVNTGELFF

abundance: .
d_gene: .
j_gene: TRBJ1-1
v_gene: TRBV19
CDR3nt: TGTGCCAGTACCATTCACGGCGGCACTGAAGCTTTCTTT
CDR3aa: CASTIHGGTEAFF

abundance: few
d_gene: .
j_gene: TRBJ1-6
v_gene: TRBV11-2
CDR3nt: TGTGCCAGCAGCTTAGACCCGGGGGCTTCACCCCTCCACTTT
CDR3aa: CASSLDPGASPLHF

abundance: .
d_gene: TRBD1
j_gene: TRBJ1-2
v_gene: TRBV2
CDR3nt: TGTGCCAGCAGTGAACCGACAGGGGCCGGAGCTAACTATGGCTACACCTTC
CDR3aa: CASSEPTGAGANYGYTF

abundance: .
d_gene: .
j_gene: TRBJ2-5
v_gene: TRBV15
CDR3nt: TGTGCCACCAGCACTAGGGGGGGGCGGGAGACCCAGTACTTC
CDR3aa: CATSTRGGRETQYF

abundance: .
d_gene: .
j_gene: TRBJ1-1
v_gene: TRBV7-2
CDR3nt: TGTGCCAGCAGCTTCGGCAGGGGAGCTTTCTTT
CDR3aa: CASSFGRGAFF

abundance: .
d_gene: .
j_gene: TRBJ1-1
v_gene: TRBV30
CDR3nt: TGTGCCTGGAGCGACAAGAGGGGGGGCTGGAACACTGAAGCTTTCTTT
CDR3aa: CAWSDKRGGWNTEAFF

abundance: .
d_gene: .
j_gene: TRBJ1-1
v_gene: TRBV18
CDR3nt: TGTGCCAGCTCACCACCGGGGTGGTCAACGAACACTGAAGCTTTCTTT
CDR3aa: CASSPPGWSTNTEAFF

abundance: .
d_gene: TRBD2
j_gene: TRBJ2-1
v_gene: TRBV12-5
CDR3nt: TGTGCTAGTGGTTTGGTACGACGGGGACTAGCGGGAAGTAATGAGCAGTTCTTC
CDR3aa: CASGLVRRGLAGSNEQFF

abundance: .
d_gene: TRBD2
j_gene: TRBJ2-6
v_gene: TRBV27
CDR3nt: TGTGCCAGCAGTCTGACTAGCGCCGGCTCCCCTGGGGCCAACGTCCTGACTTTC
CDR3aa: CASSLTSAGSPGANVLTF

abundance: .
d_gene: .
j_gene: TRBJ2-6
v_gene: TRBV7-3
CDR3nt: TGTGCCAGCAGCCAAAGGTCCGGGTCTGGGGCCGACGTCCTGACTTTC
CDR3aa: CASSQRSGSGADVLTF

abundance: .
d_gene: TRBD1
j_gene: TRBJ2-7
v_gene: TRBV28
CDR3nt: TGTGCCAGCAGCCTACAGGGGGCGGTCACCTACGAGCAGTACTTC
CDR3aa: CASSLQGAVTYEQYF

abundance: .
d_gene: TRBD1
j_gene: TRBJ1-2
v_gene: TRBV9
CDR3nt: TGTGCCAGCAGCGTAGTAGGGGGCGGCTACACCTTC
CDR3aa: CASSVVGGGYTF

abundance: .
d_gene: .
j_gene: TRBJ2-7
v_gene: TRBV5-4
CDR3nt: TGTGCCAGCAGCTTGGTGTCAGGGACGTACGAGCAGTACTTC
CDR3aa: CASSLVSGTYEQYF

abundance: .
d_gene: .
j_gene: TRBJ2-2
v_gene: TRBV5-6
CDR3nt: TGTGCCAGCAGGAGGACAGGGAGGGATTACACCGGGGAGCTGTTTTTT
CDR3aa: CASRRTGRDYTGELFF

abundance: .
d_gene: .
j_gene: TRBJ2-6
v_gene: TRBV19
CDR3nt: TGTGCCAGTACCCCTGACTCTGGGGCCAACGTCCTGACTTTC
CDR3aa: CASTPDSGANVLTF

abundance: .
d_gene: .
j_gene: TRBJ2-2
v_gene: TRBV7-9
CDR3nt: TGTGCCAGCAGGTTACCGGGGCCACCTAACACCGGGGAGCTGTTTTTT
CDR3aa: CASRLPGPPNTGELFF

abundance: .
d_gene: .
j_gene: TRBJ2-7
v_gene: TRBV30
CDR3nt: TGTGCCTGGACTCCGTGGTTTGGGAACGAGCAGTACTTC
CDR3aa: CAWTPWFGNEQYF

abundance: .
d_gene: .
j_gene: TRBJ1-5
v_gene: TRBV5-6
CDR3nt: TGTGCCAGCAGCTTGGCGGCCAGGTTCAATCAGCCCCAGCATTTT
CDR3aa: CASSLAARFNQPQHF

abundance: .
d_gene: .
j_gene: TRBJ2-7
v_gene: TRBV6-2/TRBV6-3
CDR3nt: TGTGCCAGCAGTTGGTTGGGCGAGCAGTACTTC
CDR3aa: CASSWLGEQYF

abundance: few
d_gene: .
j_gene: TRBJ1-2
v_gene: TRBV15
CDR3nt: TGTGCCACCAGCAAAATAAAGGGTTGGGGCTACACCTTC
CDR3aa: CATSKIKGWGYTF

abundance: .
d_gene: .
j_gene: TRBJ1-1
v_gene: TRBV19
CDR3nt: TGTGCCAGTAGTCTGAAGGGAGGGAACACTGAAGCTTTCTTT
CDR3aa: CASSLKGGNTEAFF

abundance: .
d_gene: .
j_gene: TRBJ1-1
v_gene: TRBV11-3
CDR3nt: TGTGCCAGCAGCTTAAGGGGTTTCTCTGAAGCTTTCTTT
CDR3aa: CASSLRGFSEAFF

abundance: .
d_gene: .
j_gene: TRBJ2-1
v_gene: TRBV6-2/TRBV6-3
CDR3nt: TGTGCCAGCAGTTATCGGGATAGCTCCTACAATGAGCAGTTCTTC
CDR3aa: CASSYRDSSYNEQFF

abundance: .
d_gene: .
j_gene: TRBJ1-5
v_gene: TRBV29-1
CDR3nt: TGCAGCGTGTTGGACGGTAATCAGCCCCAGCATTTT
CDR3aa: CSVLDGNQPQHF

abundance: once
d_gene: .
j_gene: TRBJ1-2
v_gene: TRBV6-1
CDR3nt: TGTGCCAGCAGTGAAGCTACAGGATACGGTGGCTACACCTTC
CDR3aa: CASSEATGYGGYTF

abundance: .
d_gene: .
j_gene: TRBJ2-1
v_gene: TRBV28
CDR3nt: TGTGCCAGCAGTTTATCGTTTAATCCGGGACCTAACAATGAGCAGTTCTTC
CDR3aa: CASSLSFNPGPNNEQFF

abundance: .
d_gene: .
j_gene: TRBJ1-2
v_gene: TRBV4-2
CDR3nt: TGTGCCAGCAGCCAAATTCCGACGGACTATGGCTACACCTTC
CDR3aa: CASSQIPTDYGYTF

abundance: .
d_gene: .
j_gene: TRBJ2-7
v_gene: TRBV7-2
CDR3nt: TGTGCCAGCAGCGCCACCGGGACTCTCTACGAGCAGTACTTC
CDR3aa: CASSATGTLYEQYF

abundance: .
d_gene: TRBD2
j_gene: TRBJ2-1
v_gene: TRBV3-1/TRBV3-2
CDR3nt: TGTGCCAGCAGCCAATCTAGCGGGGGTTACAATGAGCAGTTCTTC
CDR3aa: CASSQSSGGYNEQFF

abundance: .
d_gene: .
j_gene: TRBJ2-7
v_gene: TRBV5-5
CDR3nt: TGTGCCAGCAGCTTTTGGCAGGGTGGGCAGTACTTC
CDR3aa: CASSFWQGGQYF

abundance: once
d_gene: TRBD1
j_gene: TRBJ1-2
v_gene: TRBV12-3/TRBV12-4
CDR3nt: TGTGCCAGCAGTCAGGGGGCGCGCGGCTACACCTTC
CDR3aa: CASSQGARGYTF

abundance: few
d_gene: .
j_gene: TRBJ2-7
v_gene: TRBV12-2
CDR3nt: TGTGCAAGTCGCTTAACCAGACCGGGACCCAGTGATACCTACGAGCAGTACTTC
CDR3aa: CASRLTRPGPSDTYEQYF

abundance: .
d_gene: .
j_gene: TRBJ1-5
v_gene: TRBV29-1
CDR3nt: TGCAGCGTTACAAACTCACATACGGGCAATCAGCCCCAGCATTTT
CDR3aa: CSVTNSHTGNQPQHF

abundance: .
d_gene: .
j_gene: TRBJ2-7
v_gene: TRBV3-1/TRBV3-2
CDR3nt: TGTGCCAGCAGCCAAGCCGGTCTAGGGCAGTACTTC
CDR3aa: CASSQAGLGQYF

abundance: .
d_gene: .
j_gene: TRBJ1-3
v_gene: TRBV7-8
CDR3nt: TGTGCCAGCAGCTTAGCTTTGGGGGGGGGAAACACCATATATTTT
CDR3aa: CASSLALGGGNTIYF

abundance: .
d_gene: .
j_gene: TRBJ2-1
v_gene: TRBV7-5
CDR3nt: TGTGCCAGAAGGTCTTGGATTACTAGCGGGGGGGACAATGAGCAGTTCTTC
CDR3aa: CARRSWITSGGDNEQFF

abundance: .
d_gene: .
j_gene: TRBJ1-6
v_gene: TRBV6-5
CDR3nt: TGTGCCAGCAGTTCTCGGGGGCAGATGAATTCACCCCTCCACTTT
CDR3aa: CASSSRGQMNSPLHF

abundance: .
d_gene: .
j_gene: TRBJ2-6
v_gene: TRBV18
CDR3nt: TGTGCCAGCTCACCCCAACCTAGAACCTCTGGGGCCAACGTCCTGACTTTC
CDR3aa: CASSPQPRTSGANVLTF

abundance: .
d_gene: .
j_gene: TRBJ1-2
v_gene: TRBV7-9
CDR3nt: TGTGCCAGCAGCTTAGGGACCGTCAAGGGCTACACCTTC
CDR3aa: CASSLGTVKGYTF

abundance: .
d_gene: .
j_gene: TRBJ1-2
v_gene: TRBV7-9
CDR3nt: TGTGCCAGCTCGCCAGGGGTTAACTATGGCTACACCTTC
CDR3aa: CASSPGVNYGYTF

abundance: .
d_gene: .
j_gene: TRBJ2-7
v_gene: TRBV15
CDR3nt: TGTGCCACCAGCAGAGATTGGAGCGAGCAGTACTTC
CDR3aa: CATSRDWSEQYF

abundance: .
d_gene: .
j_gene: TRBJ2-5
v_gene: TRBV14
CDR3nt: TGTGCCAGCACCCCCGGGTTGGGGAGGCAAGAGACCCAGTACTTC
CDR3aa: CASTPGLGRQETQYF

abundance: .
d_gene: .
j_gene: TRBJ1-5
v_gene: TRBV12-3/TRBV12-4
CDR3nt: TGTGCCAGCAGGCAATCTGGCAATCAGCCCCAGCATTTT
CDR3aa: CASRQSGNQPQHF

abundance: few
d_gene: TRBD1
j_gene: TRBJ1-2
v_gene: TRBV7-9
CDR3nt: TGTGCCAGCAGCCGACAGGGGCATGGCTACACCTTC
CDR3aa: CASSRQGHGYTF

abundance: .
d_gene: .
j_gene: TRBJ2-7
v_gene: TRBV6-5
CDR3nt: TGTGCCAGCAGCCCCACCCCAAGCTCCTACGAGCAGTACTTC
CDR3aa: CASSPTPSSYEQYF